This T cell receptor (beta chain) was sequenced in a study of T cell repertoires in aging, cancer and after chemotherapy. At the level of the study: About 10 million TCR reads made up the full dataset.

A mixed TRB-A/B primer pool amplified rearranged TRB by multiplex touch-down PCR. TCRdb re-analysed the multiplex PCR reads in MiXCR, keeping a single row per CDR3 protein. In the table there are 650 to 800 distinct CDR3 sequences, roughly 30% of which are singletons. Overall study findings and caveats: In hematological cancer patients, infiltrated lymphoid organs may have impaired thymic emigration or peripheral T cell expansion.

The V end lost 4 bases, the J end lost 2 bases, and 7 bases lay between the germline ends. Germline CDR1 and CDR2: SGHDT and YYEEEE. The CDR3 runs 12 residues. Peripheral blood genomic DNA, not sorted cells or RNA, was the template. On this clonotype: Its target is unknown.

The V gene is TRBV5-6, the J gene TRBJ2-7, with D perhaps being TRBD1 or TRBD2 (5 bases each). The sample consisted of blood. The receptor's source is a human donor with a blood cancer. This CDR3 reads CASSMGAYEQYF. CDR3 DNA sequence: TGTGCCAGCAGCATGGGGGCCTACGAGCAGTACTTC.